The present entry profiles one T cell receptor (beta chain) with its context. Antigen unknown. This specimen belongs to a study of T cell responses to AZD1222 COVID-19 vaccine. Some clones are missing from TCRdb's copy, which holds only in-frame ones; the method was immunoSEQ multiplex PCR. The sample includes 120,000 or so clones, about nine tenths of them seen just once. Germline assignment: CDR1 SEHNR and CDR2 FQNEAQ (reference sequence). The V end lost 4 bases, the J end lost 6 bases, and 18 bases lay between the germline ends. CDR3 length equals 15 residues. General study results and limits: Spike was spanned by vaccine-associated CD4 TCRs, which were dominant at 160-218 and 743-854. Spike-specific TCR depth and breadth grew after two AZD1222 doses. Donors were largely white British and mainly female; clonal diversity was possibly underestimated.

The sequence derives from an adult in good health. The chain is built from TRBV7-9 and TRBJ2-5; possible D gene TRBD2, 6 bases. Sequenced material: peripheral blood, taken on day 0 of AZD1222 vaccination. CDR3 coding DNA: TGTGCCAGCAGCTACACGTCTAGCGCCCCCCAGACCCAGTACTTC. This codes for CASSYTSSAPQTQYF. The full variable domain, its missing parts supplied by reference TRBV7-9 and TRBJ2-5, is DTGVSQNPRHKITKRGQNVTFRCDPISEHNRLYWYRQTLGQGPEFLTYFQNEAQLEKSRLLSDRFSAERPKGSFSTLEIQRTEQGDSAMYLCASSYTSSAPQTQYFGPGTRLLVL.